This T cell receptor (beta chain) was captured in a study of shared T cell receptors in the human thymus. The CDR3 has 13 amino acids. CDR1 and CDR2 (germline): SGHNT, YYREEE (reference sequence). V was cut by 2 bases and J by 6 bases, with 11 bases left in between. The table came from immunoSEQ multiplex PCR; TCRdb's copy has only in-frame clones and leaves some out. The table lists 700,000 to 750,000 clones, 70% to 90% of them singletons, with roughly 0.01% in the top ten. A further study also used this sample, focusing on human thymus T cells. That study reports: Corrective heart surgery yielded the resections from which the thymus tissue came.

This receptor was taken from a girl under three years old with a congenital heart defect. Source material: thymocytes. The rearrangement joins TRBV5-4 to TRBJ1-2, with a tentative D call TRBD1 (6 bases). The CDR3 DNA sequence: TGTGCCAGCAGCTTCGATCAGGGGAATGGCTACACCTTC. It encodes CASSFDQGNGYTF.